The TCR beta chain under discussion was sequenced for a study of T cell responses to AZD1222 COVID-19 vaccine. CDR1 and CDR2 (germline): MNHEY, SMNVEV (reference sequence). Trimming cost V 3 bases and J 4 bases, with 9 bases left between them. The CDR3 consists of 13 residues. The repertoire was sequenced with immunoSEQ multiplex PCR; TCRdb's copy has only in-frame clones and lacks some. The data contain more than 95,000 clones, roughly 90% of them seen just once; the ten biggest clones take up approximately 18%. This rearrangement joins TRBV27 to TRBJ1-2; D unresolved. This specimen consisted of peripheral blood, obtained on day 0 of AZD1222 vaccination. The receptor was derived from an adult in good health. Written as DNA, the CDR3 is TGTGCCAGCAGTTTTGTCGGGTCCTATGGCTACACCTTC. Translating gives CASSFVGSYGYTF.